The clone carrying this T cell receptor beta chain was found many times. What it recognizes is unknown. The data originate from a study of neurological immune-mediated disorders. V was trimmed by 4 bases and J by 0 bases, leaving 11 bases between them. In germline, CDR1 is SGHRS, CDR2 YFSETQ. The length of the CDR3 is 16 residues. TCRdb re-called the 5' RACE reads through MiXCR, storing one row per CDR3 protein. The data show around 37,000 distinct CDR3 sequences, under 4% seen once. Whole-study results and caveats: With the multiple sclerosis repertoire cluster, neither clinical nor MRI features showed any association. None of the CDR3 amino acid sequences in expanded clones turned up in more than one subject, which points to private repertoires in all groups.

Time point noted: longitudinal time-point 1 (baseline). The unsorted libraries were generated from a total of 2 million PBMCs, which had been stored in RNAlater at -80 C. The chain employs TRBV5-1 and TRBJ2-6, with unresolved D. This TCR came from a woman in her sixties with multiple sclerosis. Sequenced material: PBMCs. Here the CDR3 DNA reads TGCGCCAGCAGCCCGATACAAGACTCTGGGGCCAACGTCCTGACTTTC. Its protein product is CASSPIQDSGANVLTF.